The present entry profiles one TCR beta chain with its context. This sample is part of a study of cytomegalovirus exposure and HLA in healthy donors. As for the study in general: From HLA-typed donors, an early data release held tens of millions of unique TCRs.

PCR was performed using 60 Vbeta and 13 Jbeta primers. The table came from immunoSEQ multiplex PCR; TCRdb's copy has only in-frame clones and leaves some out. The data contain tens of thousands of clones, about 66% of them seen just once; the ten biggest clones take up roughly 2.2%. The trim removed 6 bases at V and 3 bases at J, leaving 15 bases unmatched. CDR3 length equals 18 residues. From germline, CDR1 is SGHRS and CDR2 YFSETQ. V and J are TRBV5-1 and TRBJ2-2, with TRBD2 matching over 9 bases. The specimen sequenced was PBMCs. The source of this sequence is a young man in good health and CMV-seronegative. The CDR3, as DNA: TGCGCCAGCACCCCCCGGTCCCCTAGCGGGGATTACACCGGGGAGCTGTTTTTT. It translates to CASTPRSPSGDYTGELFF.